These 8 T cell receptor beta chains share one sample of origin, sequenced in a study of blood T cell repertoires in COVID-19. Some clones are missing from TCRdb's copy, which holds only in-frame ones; the method was immunoSEQ multiplex PCR. The data contain roughly 160,000 clones, about four fifths of them seen just once; the ten biggest clones take up about 2.1%. The sequencing sample was made of peripheral blood. Every receptor here comes from a woman aged 80 or over with acute or convalescent COVID-19.

The chain joins TRBV7-8 to TRBJ2-3; tentatively, D is TRBD1 (6 bases). V lost 6 bases and J lost 8, with 21 bases in between. This CDR3 region has 15 residues. The germline CDR1 and CDR2 sequences are SGHVS and FQNEAQ. This chain's CDR3 is CASRLTGILLGTQYF. CDR3 in DNA: TGTGCCAGCAGGTTAACAGGGATCTTGCTTGGTACGCAGTATTTT.

V and J are TRBV12-3 or TRBV12-4 and TRBJ1-3; the D gene is possibly TRBD1 (6 bases). This CDR3 has 12 residues. The V end lost 11 bases, the J end lost 3 bases, and 11 bases lay between the germline ends. CDR3 sequence (DNA): TGTGCCGGAAAGACAGGTGGAAACACCATATATTTT. It encodes CAGKTGGNTIYF.

This rearrangement joins TRBV4-3 to TRBJ2-1; TRBD2 might be the D (6 bases). CDR1 is LGHNA and CDR2 is YSLEER in the germline V gene. Trimming removed 0 bases from V and 9 bases from J, with 12 bases in between. The CDR3 is made up of 14 amino acids. The CDR3 DNA sequence: TGCGCCAGCAGCCAAGATGGGGCCGGGGGTGAGCAGTTCTTC. It yields the protein CASSQDGAGGEQFF.

V usage is TRBV7-2 and J usage is TRBJ2-7, with 10 positions matching TRBD1. CDR1 SGHTA and CDR2 FQGNSA come from the germline V gene. V shed 1 base, J shed 5 bases, and the junction held 8 bases outside the gene matches. This CDR3 is built from 16 residues. The CDR3 coding sequence is TGTGCCAGCAGCTTAGTTGGGGGACAGGGGATGGACGAGCAGTACTTC. Its protein product is CASSLVGGQGMDEQYF.

In this sample, this clone turned up a few times. This chain joins TRBV5-6 and TRBJ2-7; D gene ambiguous. This CDR3 contains 12 residues. Germline CDR1 and CDR2: SGHDT and YYEEEE. Trimming removed 3 bases from V and 7 bases from J, with 11 bases in between. CDR3 amino acids: CASSSDPGEQYF. CDR3 DNA sequence: TGTGCCAGCAGCTCAGATCCCGGGGAGCAGTACTTC.

The chain is built from TRBV6-5 and TRBJ1-5, with D hard to call. There are 15 residues in the CDR3. In germline, CDR1 is MNHEY, CDR2 SVGAGI. The V end was cut by 0 bases, the J end by 4 bases, with 10 bases between. The DNA for the CDR3 is TGTGCCAGCAGTTACTCGCGGGCCTGGAATCAGCCCCAGCATTTT. This sequence encodes CASSYSRAWNQPQHF.

V gene TRBV12-5 combines with J gene TRBJ2-6; 8 bases align to TRBD2. CDR1 is LGHNT, CDR2 FRNRAP, per germline. The length of the CDR3 is 19 residues. Trimming removed 2 bases from V and 3 bases from J; junction bases left unmatched: 12. The CDR3 spells CASGLPRGEGFYGANVLTF. DNA for the CDR3: TGTGCTAGTGGTTTGCCGCGGGGGGAAGGGTTCTATGGGGCCAACGTCCTGACTTTC.

This clone came up a few times. V and J are TRBV2 and TRBJ2-1; 8 bases match TRBD2. Germline lookup yields CDR1 SNHLY and CDR2 FYNNEI. V lost 6 bases and J lost 4; bases outside the gene matches: 5. This CDR3 has 14 amino acids. CDR3 region: CASSLLAVYNEQFF. In nucleotides, the CDR3 is TGTGCCAGCAGCCTACTAGCGGTATACAATGAGCAGTTCTTC.